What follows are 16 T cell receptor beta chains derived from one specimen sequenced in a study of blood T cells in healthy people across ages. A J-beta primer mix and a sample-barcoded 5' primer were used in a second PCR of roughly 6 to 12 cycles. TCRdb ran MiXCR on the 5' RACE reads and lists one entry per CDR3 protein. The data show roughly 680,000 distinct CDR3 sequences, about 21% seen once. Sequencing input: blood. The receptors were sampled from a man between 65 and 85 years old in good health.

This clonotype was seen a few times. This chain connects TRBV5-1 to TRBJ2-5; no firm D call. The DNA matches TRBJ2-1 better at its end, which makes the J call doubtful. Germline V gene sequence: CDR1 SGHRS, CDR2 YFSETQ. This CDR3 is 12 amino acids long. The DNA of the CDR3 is TGCGCCAGCAGCCGTTACGACAATGAGCAGTTCTTC. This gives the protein CASSRYDNEQFF.

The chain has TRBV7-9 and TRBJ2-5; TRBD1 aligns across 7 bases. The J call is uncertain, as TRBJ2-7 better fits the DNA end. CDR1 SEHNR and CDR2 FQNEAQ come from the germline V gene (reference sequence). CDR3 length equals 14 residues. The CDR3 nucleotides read TGTGCCAGCAGTAAGACAGGGTTCTCCTACGAGCAGTACTTC. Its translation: CASSKTGFSYEQYF.

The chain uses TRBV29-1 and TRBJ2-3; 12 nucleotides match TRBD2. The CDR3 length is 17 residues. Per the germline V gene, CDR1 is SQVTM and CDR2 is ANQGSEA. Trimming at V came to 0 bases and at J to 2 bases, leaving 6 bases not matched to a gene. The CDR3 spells CSVEDPRLAGVTDTQYF. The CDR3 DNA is TGCAGCGTTGAAGATCCCCGACTAGCGGGAGTCACAGATACGCAGTATTTT.

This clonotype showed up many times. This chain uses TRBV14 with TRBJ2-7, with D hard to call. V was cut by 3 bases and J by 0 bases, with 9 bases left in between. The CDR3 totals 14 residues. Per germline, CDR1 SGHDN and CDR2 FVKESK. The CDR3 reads CASSHFTNSYEQYF. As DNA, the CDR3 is TGTGCCAGCAGCCATTTTACTAACTCCTACGAGCAGTACTTC. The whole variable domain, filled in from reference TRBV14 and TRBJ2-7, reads EAGVTQFPSHSVIEKGQTVTLRCDPISGHDNLYWYRRVMGKEIKFLLHFVKESKQDESGMPNNRFLAERTGGTYSTLKVQPAELEDSGVYFCASSHFTNSYEQYFGPGTRLTVT.

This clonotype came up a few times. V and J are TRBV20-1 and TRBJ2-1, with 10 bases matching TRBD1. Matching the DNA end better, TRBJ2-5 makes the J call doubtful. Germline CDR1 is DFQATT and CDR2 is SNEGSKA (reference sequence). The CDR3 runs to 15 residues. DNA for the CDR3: TGCAGTGCTCATACCGGGACAGGGGACGGAGAGACCCAGTACTTC. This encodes CSAHTGTGDGETQYF.

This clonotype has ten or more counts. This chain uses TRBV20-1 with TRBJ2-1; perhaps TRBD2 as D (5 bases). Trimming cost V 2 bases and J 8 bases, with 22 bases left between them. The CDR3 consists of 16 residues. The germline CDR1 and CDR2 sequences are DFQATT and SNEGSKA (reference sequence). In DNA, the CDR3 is TGCAGTGCTAGACCTAGTTTCCTAGCATTGTGGGATGAGCAGTTCTTC. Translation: CSARPSFLALWDEQFF.

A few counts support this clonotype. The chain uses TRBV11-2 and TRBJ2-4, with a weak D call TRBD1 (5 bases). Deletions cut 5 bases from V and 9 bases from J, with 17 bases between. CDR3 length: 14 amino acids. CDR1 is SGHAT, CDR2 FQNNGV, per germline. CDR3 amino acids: CASSPETQGGIQYF. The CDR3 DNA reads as TGTGCCAGCAGCCCCGAGACTCAGGGTGGCATTCAGTACTTC.

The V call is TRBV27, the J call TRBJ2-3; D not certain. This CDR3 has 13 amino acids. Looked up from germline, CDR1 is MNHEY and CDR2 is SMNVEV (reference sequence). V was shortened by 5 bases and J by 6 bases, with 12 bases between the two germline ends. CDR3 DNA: TGTGCCAGCAGTCCCACACAGACGGATACGCAGTATTTT. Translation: CASSPTQTDTQYF.

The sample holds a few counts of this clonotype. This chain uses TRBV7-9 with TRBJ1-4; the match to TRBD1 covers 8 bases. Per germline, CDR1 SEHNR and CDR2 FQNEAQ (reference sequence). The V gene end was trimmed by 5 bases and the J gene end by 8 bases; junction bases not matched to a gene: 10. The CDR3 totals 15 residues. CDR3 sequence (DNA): TGTGCCAGCAGCGGGATACAGGGGGAAGGAGAAAAACTGTTTTTT. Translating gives CASSGIQGEGEKLFF.

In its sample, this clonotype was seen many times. The CDR3 DNA reads TGTGCCAGCAGTTTAAAATCGGGTAGGACCCAGTACTTC. It yields the protein CASSLKSGRTQYF. V and J are TRBV27 and TRBJ2-5; D unclear. The CDR3 has 13 amino acids. CDR1 and CDR2 from the germline V gene are MNHEY and SMNVEV (reference sequence). Trimming left V 2 bases short and J 7 bases short, with 11 bases between.

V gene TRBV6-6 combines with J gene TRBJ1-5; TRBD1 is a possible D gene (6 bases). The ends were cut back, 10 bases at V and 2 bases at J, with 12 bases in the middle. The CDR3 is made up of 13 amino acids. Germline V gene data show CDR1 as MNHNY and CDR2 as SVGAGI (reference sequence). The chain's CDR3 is CATRDTRNQPQHF. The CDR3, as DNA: TGTGCCACCCGGGACACACGCAATCAGCCCCAGCATTTT.

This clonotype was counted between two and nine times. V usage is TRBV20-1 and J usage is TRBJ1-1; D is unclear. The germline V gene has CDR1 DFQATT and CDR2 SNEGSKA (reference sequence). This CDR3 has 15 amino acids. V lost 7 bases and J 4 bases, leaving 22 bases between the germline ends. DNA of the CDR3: TGCAGTGTCCCCCCAGGACCAGGAAGGGCCACTGAAGCTTTCTTT. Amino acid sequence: CSVPPGPGRATEAFF.

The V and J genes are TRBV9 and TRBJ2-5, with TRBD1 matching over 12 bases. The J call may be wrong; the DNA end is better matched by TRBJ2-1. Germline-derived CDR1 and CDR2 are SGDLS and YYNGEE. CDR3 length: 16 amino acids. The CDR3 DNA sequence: TGTGCCAGCAGCCCCAACCGGGGACAGGGGGCAAATGAGCAGTTCTTC. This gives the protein CASSPNRGQGANEQFF.

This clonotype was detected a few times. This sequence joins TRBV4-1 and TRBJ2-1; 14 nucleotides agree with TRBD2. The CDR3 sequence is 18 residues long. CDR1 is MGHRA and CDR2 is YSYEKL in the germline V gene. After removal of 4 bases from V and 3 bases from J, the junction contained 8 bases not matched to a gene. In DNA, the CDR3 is TGCGCCAGCAGCCTAATGACTAGCGGGAGGGCCGTCTACAATGAGCAGTTCTTC. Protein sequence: CASSLMTSGRAVYNEQFF.

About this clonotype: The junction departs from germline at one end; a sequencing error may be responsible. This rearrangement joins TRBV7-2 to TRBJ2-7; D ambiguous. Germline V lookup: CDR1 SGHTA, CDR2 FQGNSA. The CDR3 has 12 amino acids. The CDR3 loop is CAGSLARVEQYF. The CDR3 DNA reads TGTGCCGGCAGCTTAGCCCGGGTCGAGCAGTACTTC. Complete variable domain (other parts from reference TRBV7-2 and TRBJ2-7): GAGVSQSPSNKVTEKGKDVELRCDPISGHTALYWYRQSLGQGLEFLIYFQGNSAPDKSGLPSDRFSAERTGGSVSTLTIQRTQQEDSAVYLCAGSLARVEQYFGPGTRLTVT.

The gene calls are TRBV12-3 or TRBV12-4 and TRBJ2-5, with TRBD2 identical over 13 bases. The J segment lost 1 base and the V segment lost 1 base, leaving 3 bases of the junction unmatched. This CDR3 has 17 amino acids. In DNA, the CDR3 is TGTGCCAGCAGTTTAGGCGGGACTAGCGGGGTCCAAGAGACCCAGTACTTC. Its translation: CASSLGGTSGVQETQYF.